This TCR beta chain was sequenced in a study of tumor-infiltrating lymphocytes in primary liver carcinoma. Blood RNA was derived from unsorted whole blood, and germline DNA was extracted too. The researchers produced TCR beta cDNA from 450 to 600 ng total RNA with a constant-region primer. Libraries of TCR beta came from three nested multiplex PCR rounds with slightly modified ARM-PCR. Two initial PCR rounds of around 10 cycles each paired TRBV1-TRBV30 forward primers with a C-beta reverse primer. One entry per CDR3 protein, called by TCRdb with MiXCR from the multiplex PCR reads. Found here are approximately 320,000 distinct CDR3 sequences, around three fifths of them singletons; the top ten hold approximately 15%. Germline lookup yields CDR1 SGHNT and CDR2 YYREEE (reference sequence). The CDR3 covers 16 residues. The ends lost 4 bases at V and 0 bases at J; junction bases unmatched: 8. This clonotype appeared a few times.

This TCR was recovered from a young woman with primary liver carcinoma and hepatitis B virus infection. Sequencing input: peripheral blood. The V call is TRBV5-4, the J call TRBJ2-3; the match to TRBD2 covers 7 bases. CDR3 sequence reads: CASSLRTSASTDTQYF. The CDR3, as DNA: TGTGCCAGCAGCCTCCGGACTAGTGCTAGCACAGATACGCAGTATTTT.